This T cell receptor (beta chain) was recovered during a study of human T cells and chemical hapten exposure. This CDR3 has 14 amino acids. The germline V gene has CDR1 SGDLS and CDR2 YYNGEE. Losses at the gene ends were 5 bases for V and 6 bases for J; bases not matched to a gene: 8. This clonotype came up many times. Time point reported: patch test 2, 6 weeks after DPC sensitization. Treatment here: therapeutic diphenylcyclopropenone sensitization with weekly scalp DPC. RNA extraction used unfractionated whole blood as the source of total RNA. One entry per CDR3 protein, called by TCRdb with MiXCR from the RACE reads. Of approximately 110,000 distinct CDR3 sequences listed, 9.2% are singletons.

The source was whole blood, collected in connection with sensitization to the hapten diphenylcyclopropenone (DPC). This sequence originates from a woman between 35 and 50 years old with alopecia areata. Some clones in this sample may be carry-over from other donors' samples. This rearrangement joins TRBV9 to TRBJ1-5, with 7 nucleotides matching TRBD1. The CDR3 protein is CASSSGAGGQPQHF. The CDR3 nucleotides are TGTGCCAGCAGTTCCGGGGCAGGGGGTCAGCCCCAGCATTTT.